This T cell receptor beta chain was captured by sequencing in a study of cytomegalovirus exposure and HLA in healthy donors. The CDR3 loop spans 14 amino acids. Trimming left V 5 bases short and J 1 base short, with 11 bases between. From germline, CDR1 is LNHDA and CDR2 SQIVND (reference sequence). Assay used: immunoSEQ multiplex PCR; TCRdb lists only in-frame clones, some missing. Of roughly 190,000 clones in the sample, approximately 89% were seen once. The TCR sequence derives from a man under 40 in good health and CMV-seropositive. The sequenced material came from PBMCs. This chain links TRBV19 with TRBJ1-1; possibly TRBD1 for D (6 bases). CDR3 sequence: CASSWGGGNTEAFF. The CDR3 DNA reads as TGTGCCAGTAGTTGGGGAGGGGGGAACACTGAAGCTTTCTTT.